This T cell receptor beta chain was sequenced for a study of cytomegalovirus exposure and HLA in healthy donors. The junction had 5 bases not matched to a gene; V was cut back by 3 bases and J by 4 bases. The germline CDR1 and CDR2 sequences are LNHDA and SQIVND (reference sequence). The CDR3 extends over 15 amino acids. Study-level points and caveats: Based on reports, TCR beta sequences accurately predicted HLA-A and HLA-B alleles for most subjects. Among the sequence variants, a highly shared cluster was likely an artifact of sequencing. Reportedly, diagnosis of cytomegalovirus status by the classifier showed high specificity and sensitivity.

As to this clone: What it binds is not known.

60 Vbeta and 13 Jbeta primers were used in PCR. TCRdb keeps only in-frame clones here, not all; method: immunoSEQ multiplex PCR. The record lists 55,000 to 70,000 clones, of which the ten most abundant hold 2.4%. The chain joins TRBV19 to TRBJ2-7, with 11 bases fitting TRBD2. The TCR was taken from a female donor in good health and CMV-seropositive. Sequencing was carried out using PBMCs. The CDR3 DNA reads as TGTGCCAGTAGTATCTTTAGCGGGAGGGGTTACGAGCAGTACTTC. This translates into CASSIFSGRGYEQYF.